This T cell receptor beta chain was captured by sequencing in a study of T-cell reconstitution after alpha-beta-depleted transplantation in children listed by TCRdb under 2016. Regarding the research as a whole: The study quantitatively tracked T-cell immune reconstitution after TCRalphabeta/CD19-depleted allogeneic hematopoietic cell transplantation in children using TCR repertoire profiling.

This clonotype was seen a handful of times. No antigen is known for it. Qualities for individual bases were not recorded, and no much larger clone is one base off. V drops 1 base and J drops 12 bases, leaving 16 bases in between. Reading from cysteine to phenylalanine, the CDR3 counts 13 amino acids. Only the CDR3 portion is preserved as DNA: 39 bases, with reading frame beginning at the first base. Library construction relied on PCR. Data came from an Illumina HiSeq 2500. TCR library preparation used molecular barcoding, with unique molecular identifiers applied to normalize quantification of the TCRbeta repertoire. Starting from the raw public reads, TCRdb applied fastp trimming at Q25, assembled clones with MiXCR and retained in-frame beta chains. Rows with one shared CDR3 protein collapse into an entry with the most common genes and DNA. A total of 450,000 to 600,000 distinct CDR3 sequences appear in this sample, 30% to 35% of them only once. The ten most abundant clones make up around 2.4% of the sample.

This receptor was obtained from a human donor who donated a stem cell graft to a child with aplastic anemia. The V gene is TRBV12-3 or TRBV12-4 and the J gene is TRBJ2-7, with no D gene named confidently. The specimen comprised PBMCs from the stem cell graft donor, sampled from the stem cell graft. The CDR3 here reads CASSLGWVAHRYF. The DNA sequence is as follows: TGTGCCAGCAGTTTAGGGTGGGTAGCACATCGGTACTTC.